This T cell receptor (beta chain) was sequenced during a study of blood T cell repertoires in COVID-19. In the study overall: Sites in the United States, Italy and Spain provided acute and convalescent COVID-19 samples. The cDNA or gDNA used as material had been derived from T cells, B-cell-depleted T cells, or PBMCs.

CDR1 and CDR2 from the germline V gene are MNHNY and SVGAGI (reference sequence). The CDR3 is 17 amino acids. J gave up 8 bases and V 5 bases, and 18 bases lay outside the gene matches. Profiling relied on immunoSEQ multiplex PCR, and the TCRdb table lists in-frame clones only, not all of them. Counted here are over 85,000 clones, 91% occurring once; the ten biggest clones make up under 2.5%. The sequence was obtained from a human donor with active COVID-19. The donor label of this sample is uncertain. The material sequenced was peripheral blood. The rearrangement links TRBV6-6 to TRBJ2-1; TRBD1 agrees at 7 bases. The CDR3 is CASSHKDRVGWVHEQFF. The CDR3, as DNA: TGTGCCAGCAGTCACAAAGACAGGGTCGGTTGGGTCCATGAGCAGTTCTTC.